These 8 T cell receptor beta chains were all obtained from the same sample, sequenced in a study of CD8+CD57+ T cells in acquired aplastic anemia. Individuals selected for sequencing had exhibited CD8+CD57+ cell expansion on flow cytometry. Profiling of TCR beta VDJ combinations and CDR3 sequences used genomic DNA as template. TCRdb itself ran the reads through MiXCR, one entry per CDR3 protein. This sample has 110,000 or so distinct CDR3 sequences, with about 50% found just once. The source material was sorted CD4+, CD8+, or CD8+CD57+ T cells (not recorded which) from PBMCs. These receptors were taken from a human donor with aplastic anemia.

The V and J genes are TRBV19 and TRBJ2-3; 7 bases fit TRBD2. V shed 4 bases, J shed 3 bases, and the junction held 4 bases outside the gene matches. From germline, CDR1 is LNHDA and CDR2 SQIVND (reference sequence). CDR3 length: 14 amino acids. The CDR3 spells CASSTQRGTDTQYF. In nucleotides, the CDR3 is TGTGCCAGTAGTACCCAGCGGGGAACAGATACGCAGTATTTT.

The J gene is TRBJ1-1, the V gene TRBV2; 12 positions match TRBD1. The CDR3 loop spans 14 amino acids. With V trimmed by 7 bases and J by 4 bases, 4 bases remained unmatched. CDR1 and CDR2 (germline): SNHLY, FYNNEI. CDR3 in amino acids: CASKLGQGATEAFF. The CDR3 DNA is TGTGCCAGCAAGTTGGGACAGGGGGCCACTGAAGCTTTCTTT.

The rearrangement links TRBV7-2 to TRBJ2-7; 7 bases fit TRBD2. CDR3 length: 13 residues. Germline V CDR1 and CDR2: SGHTA, FQGNSA. Trimming removed 5 bases from V and 3 bases from J; junction bases left unmatched: 4. Written as DNA, the CDR3 is TGTGCCAGCAGCCGGGACTACTACTACGAGCAGTACTTC. As protein: CASSRDYYYEQYF. The whole variable domain, remainder taken from reference TRBV7-2 and TRBJ2-7, is GAGVSQSPSNKVTEKGKDVELRCDPISGHTALYWYRQSLGQGLEFLIYFQGNSAPDKSGLPSDRFSAERTGGSVSTLTIQRTQQEDSAVYLCASSRDYYYEQYFGPGTRLTVT.

This clonotype showed up just a few times. The chain couples TRBV10-1 to TRBJ2-7; the match to TRBD2 covers 7 bases. Germline CDR1 is WNHNN and CDR2 is SYGVQD (reference sequence). Germline trimming cut 3 bases from V and 1 base from J; bases unmatched to any gene: 6. This CDR3 is 15 amino acids long. CDR3 coding DNA: TGCGCCAGCAGTGACCTGCGGGAGCGGTCCTACGAGCAGTACTTC. This codes for CASSDLRERSYEQYF.

The table lists this clonotype with many counts. The V gene is TRBV11-2, the J gene TRBJ2-5; D is possibly TRBD1 (6 bases). CDR1 and CDR2 from the germline V gene are SGHAT and FQNNGV. The CDR3 is 15 amino acids. The germline V and J ends were trimmed by 5 bases and 5 bases, with 18 bases remaining between them. CDR3 in amino acids: CASSPRPGEGETQYF. The CDR3 region has the DNA TGTGCCAGCAGCCCCCGCCCAGGGGAAGGGGAGACCCAGTACTTC.

This sequence joins TRBV12-3 or TRBV12-4 and TRBJ2-1, with a tentative D call TRBD2 (7 bases). Trimming removed 2 bases at V and 10 bases at J, with 18 bases between. This CDR3 region has 15 residues. CDR3 nucleotide sequence: TGTGCCAGCAGTTTAACGGGACGGGGGGCAAACGAGCAGTTCTTC. It yields the protein CASSLTGRGANEQFF.

This clonotype was detected ten times or more. The V gene is TRBV7-9, the J gene TRBJ1-1; D might be TRBD1 (5 bases). The CDR3 has 14 amino acids. The germline gives CDR1 SEHNR, CDR2 FQNEAQ (reference sequence). With 2 bases removed from V and 5 bases from J, the gap between germline ends came to 12 bases. CDR3: CASSLHRGRTEAFF. In DNA form, the CDR3 reads TGTGCCAGCAGCTTACACCGGGGCCGTACTGAAGCTTTCTTT.

The chain links TRBV20-1 to TRBJ2-5; tentatively, D is TRBD1 (6 bases). V shed 5 bases and J shed 1 base, with 11 bases lying between them. Germline lookup yields CDR1 DFQATT and CDR2 SNEGSKA (reference sequence). The CDR3 is 13 amino acids. The CDR3 protein is CSALQGLQETQYF. The CDR3 bases are TGCAGTGCTTTACAGGGCCTCCAAGAGACCCAGTACTTC.